These T cell receptor beta chains were read from a single sample in a study of shared clonotypes between healthy human individuals. The table came from immunoSEQ multiplex PCR; TCRdb's copy has only in-frame clones and leaves some out. The repertoire has a few million clones, just over 90% of them found once; the top ten carry 0.35% to 0.45%. Sequenced material: naive CD4+ T cells from PBMCs. The receptors were gathered from a man aged 18 to 35 in good health. Some clones in this sample may be carry-over from other donors' samples. CDR3s include the opening cysteine and the closing phenylalanine or tryptophan. D genes are given only for firm matches. A row's size may be missing; if present it is once, few, many or a size class.

length	size	V	J	D	DNA	CDR3
16	-	TRBV28	TRBJ2-5	-	TGTGCCAGCAGGGGGGTACGGGTGCTAGCACGGAAGACCCAGTACTTC	CASRGVRVLARKTQYF
19	-	TRBV6-1	TRBJ1-2	TRBD1	TGTGCCAGCAGTGGCGGGGCTTGGACAGGCCTCTCCACTAACTATGGCTACACCTTC	CASSGGAWTGLSTNYGYTF
15	once	TRBV28	TRBJ1-2	-	TGTGCCACCCTAAACGGCTCCGGGACTGGAAATGGCTACACCTTC	CATLNGSGTGNGYTF
16	-	TRBV18	TRBJ2-7	-	TGTGCCAGCTCACCACCGGGTTTCGGGGGGCCTCGGGAGCAGTACTTC	CASSPPGFGGPREQYF
16	-	TRBV5-1	TRBJ2-7	TRBD2	TGCGCCAGCAGCCGGGGACTAGCGGGAGGGCCCCACGAGCAGTACTTC	CASSRGLAGGPHEQYF
14	-	TRBV5-1	TRBJ2-5	-	TGCGCCAGCAGCGTAACAGCAGGTCAAGAGACCCAGTACTTC	CASSVTAGQETQYF
16	-	TRBV12-5	TRBJ2-1	-	TGTGCTAGTGGTTTGGGGTCCGGGATCTCCTACAATGAGCAGTTCTTC	CASGLGSGISYNEQFF
14	-	TRBV6-5	TRBJ1-2	TRBD1	TGTGCCAGCAGCCTCGGACAGGGGTTTCAGGGCTACACCTTC	CASSLGQGFQGYTF
12	-	TRBV5-1	TRBJ2-1	-	TGCGCCAGCAGCTTCGGTTGGGATGAGCAGTTCTTC	CASSFGWDEQFF
14	-	TRBV9	TRBJ1-1	TRBD1	TGTGCCAGCAGCGTAGGACAGGGAAACACTGAAGCTTTCTTT	CASSVGQGNTEAFF
13	few	TRBV5-1	TRBJ1-1	-	TGCGCCAGCAGTAGGGTTTCGGACACTGAAGCTTTCTTT	CASSRVSDTEAFF
15	-	TRBV6-5	TRBJ2-1	TRBD1	TGTGCCAGCAGTCCGCACAGGGGCTCCTACAATGAGCAGTTCTTC	CASSPHRGSYNEQFF
15	few	TRBV28	TRBJ2-6	-	TGTGCCAGCAGTTTAGCACGATCTGGGGCCAACGTCCTGACTTTC	CASSLARSGANVLTF
12	-	TRBV6-6	TRBJ1-1	-	TGTGCCAGCAGTTTCGGGGGGACTGAAGCTTTCTTT	CASSFGGTEAFF
14	-	TRBV6-5	TRBJ2-5	-	TGTGCCAGCAATACGATGGGGTCGCAAGAGACCCAGTACTTC	CASNTMGSQETQYF
15	-	TRBV6-5	TRBJ2-7	-	TGTGCCAGCAGTTACCCTGGGCGGGCACTCTACGAGCAGTACTTC	CASSYPGRALYEQYF
14	-	TRBV29-1	TRBJ2-2	-	TGCAGCGCCCGTGGGCGATTGAACACCGGGGAGCTGTTTTTT	CSARGRLNTGELFF
18	-	TRBV7-2	TRBJ2-1	TRBD2	TGTGCCAGCAGCTTAGTCCTTAGCGGGAGCTTAGGGAGGAATGAGCAGTTCTTC	CASSLVLSGSLGRNEQFF
14	-	TRBV4-1	TRBJ2-7	-	TGCGCCAGCAGCCAACCACTCGAATCCTACGAGCAGTACTTC	CASSQPLESYEQYF
15	-	TRBV7-3	TRBJ1-1	TRBD1	TGTGCCAGCAGCAAAAAGGGGACAGGGTCGTTGGAAGCTTTCTTT	CASSKKGTGSLEAFF
17	-	TRBV10-3	TRBJ2-3	TRBD2	TGTGCCATCAGTGAGTCGGAGCTAGCGGCTAGCACGGATACGCAGTATTTT	CAISESELAASTDTQYF
14	-	TRBV16	TRBJ2-2	-	TGTGCCAGCAGCCAAGGGACTGCGACCGGGGAGCTGTTTTTT	CASSQGTATGELFF
16	-	TRBV7-9	TRBJ2-1	-	TGTGCCAGCAGCTTAGTGTACAGGTCCAGCTACAATGAGCAGTTCTTC	CASSLVYRSSYNEQFF
15	-	TRBV27	TRBJ2-7	TRBD2	TGTGCCAGCAGATCGGGACTAGCGGGCAACTACGAGCAGTACTTC	CASRSGLAGNYEQYF
14	-	TRBV28	TRBJ1-2	TRBD1	TGTGCCAGCAACGACAGGGGGCAAGTATATGGCTACACCTTC	CASNDRGQVYGYTF
11	-	TRBV30	TRBJ2-1	-	TGTGCCTGGAGGGAGCGGGACAGGTGGTTCTTC	CAWRERDRWFF
14	-	TRBV28	TRBJ1-5	-	TGTGCCAGCAGTTCTAACAGGTGGAGTCAGCCCCAGCATTTT	CASSSNRWSQPQHF
15	once	TRBV5-5	TRBJ2-7	-	TGTGCCAGCACCCAACTCAACAGGGATAGTCGCGAGCAGTACTTC	CASTQLNRDSREQYF
15	-	TRBV6-6	TRBJ1-3	-	TGTGCCAGCAGTATCTATCAGGGAAGTGGAAACACCATATATTTT	CASSIYQGSGNTIYF
16	-	TRBV19	TRBJ2-7	TRBD1	TGTGCCAGTAGCGACCCGGGACAGGGAGGATCCTACGAGCAGTACTTC	CASSDPGQGGSYEQYF
14	-	TRBV27	TRBJ2-7	-	TGTGCCAGCAGTTTGGTCCGGGGTACCTACGAGCAGTACTTC	CASSLVRGTYEQYF
16	-	TRBV5-6	TRBJ2-3	-	TGTGCCAGCAGCTTGGCTTGGGGGGTGGGCACAGATACGCAGTATTTT	CASSLAWGVGTDTQYF
11	-	TRBV6-5	TRBJ2-1	-	TGTGCCAGCAAAAACCTAAATGAGCAGTTCTTC	CASKNLNEQFF
16	-	TRBV18	TRBJ2-3	-	TGTGCCAGCTCACCTCCGGCTCCTCGGGGCACAGATACGCAGTATTTT	CASSPPAPRGTDTQYF
14	-	TRBV28	TRBJ2-7	-	TGTGCCAGCAGAACCCAGGCAATTGGGGACGAGCAGTACTTC	CASRTQAIGDEQYF
16	once	TRBV10-1	TRBJ2-6	-	TGCGCCAGTTCATGGTGTGCGATGTGTGGGGCCAACGTCCTGACTTTC	CASSWCAMCGANVLTF
18	-	TRBV7-2	TRBJ2-7	TRBD2	TGTGCCTCAAAAAAAGGGGTGTGGACTAGCGTGACCTCCTACGAGCAGTACTTC	CASKKGVWTSVTSYEQYF
14	-	TRBV7-2	TRBJ1-2	-	TGTGCCAGCAGCTTAGGGTTCGGCAGGGATGGCTACACCTTC	CASSLGFGRDGYTF
14	-	TRBV28	TRBJ2-7	-	TGTGCCAGCCGCAGGGGAATAGGGACCTACGAGCAGTACTTC	CASRRGIGTYEQYF
14	-	TRBV30	TRBJ2-7	TRBD1	TGTGCCTGGAATAGCGCAGGGGGCATCTACGAGCAGTACTTC	CAWNSAGGIYEQYF
14	-	TRBV27	TRBJ1-1	-	TGTGCCAGCAGTTTATCAAACAACAGGGTCAAAGCTTTCTTT	CASSLSNNRVKAFF
15	-	TRBV30	TRBJ2-7	TRBD2	TGTGCCTGGAGGCCCCTACTAGCGGGATATGGCGAGCAGTACTTC	CAWRPLLAGYGEQYF
13	-	TRBV5-1	TRBJ2-1	-	TGCGCCAGCAGCTTGGGGACGACCAATGAGCAGTTCTTC	CASSLGTTNEQFF
13	-	TRBV30	TRBJ2-1	-	TGTGCCTGGAGTGTTTCCACCTACAATGAGCAGTTCTTC	CAWSVSTYNEQFF
13	-	TRBV2	TRBJ2-3	TRBD2	TGTGCCAGCAGTGAGGGGCGGGGGGATACGCAGTATTTT	CASSEGRGDTQYF
15	once	TRBV27	TRBJ2-3	-	TGTGCCAGCAGTTTTTTGGGCTTAGAGCAAGATACGCAGTATTTT	CASSFLGLEQDTQYF
13	-	TRBV5-6	TRBJ1-2	-	TGTGCCAGCAGCTTGCGGGCAGGGATAGGCTACACCTTC	CASSLRAGIGYTF
14	-	TRBV5-4	TRBJ1-1	-	TGTGCCAGCAGCTACGGAGCGATGAACACTGAAGCTTTCTTT	CASSYGAMNTEAFF
18	few	TRBV7-9	TRBJ1-5	TRBD1	TGTGCCAGCAGCTTAGCGCGCGGTTTGGGGACAGGGAATCAGCCCCAGCATTTT	CASSLARGLGTGNQPQHF
14	-	TRBV28	TRBJ1-2	-	TGTGCCAGCAGCGGAGCGGGACTGAACTATGGCTACACCTTC	CASSGAGLNYGYTF
14	-	TRBV7-9	TRBJ2-5	-	TGTGCCAGCAGCTTATTTCAAGGCCAAGAGACCCAGTACTTC	CASSLFQGQETQYF
13	-	TRBV11-3	TRBJ2-5	TRBD2	TGTGCCAGCAGCCGACTAGCCGAAGAGACCCAGTACTTC	CASSRLAEETQYF
15	-	TRBV4-2	TRBJ2-1	TRBD2	TGTGCCAGCAGCTTTAGTAGCGGGAGGGAGGATGAGCAGTTCTTC	CASSFSSGREDEQFF
12	-	TRBV7-6	TRBJ1-2	-	TGTGCCAGCAGCTTAGGGGGGGATGGCTACACCTTC	CASSLGGDGYTF
14	once	TRBV28	TRBJ1-5	TRBD1	TGTGCCAGCCGCGTTTCAGGGGGGAATCAGCCCCAGCATTTT	CASRVSGGNQPQHF
14	-	TRBV18	TRBJ1-1	-	TGTGCCAGCTTAACAGGGTTTGGGGACACTGAAGCTTTCTTT	CASLTGFGDTEAFF
16	-	TRBV14	TRBJ1-2	-	TGTGCCAGCAGCCAAGATCGTGGGGGAGGCAACTATGGCTACACCTTC	CASSQDRGGGNYGYTF
16	-	TRBV10-3	TRBJ1-4	TRBD1	TGTGCCATCAGTGAGAACTCGGGACAGGGCGGCGAAAAACTGTTTTTT	CAISENSGQGGEKLFF